This T cell receptor (beta chain) was found in a study of T cells of healthy individuals. Trimming removed 3 bases from V and 4 bases from J, with 3 bases in between. Germline-derived CDR1 and CDR2 are MGHDK and SYGVNS. The CDR3 is 11 residues long. TCRdb called the 5' RACE reads again in MiXCR, with one record for every CDR3 protein. The profile shows some 39,000 distinct CDR3 sequences, 4.5% of them singletons. This clonotype was counted between two and nine times. The chain employs TRBV25-1 and TRBJ1-2, with D unresolved. The clonotype was recovered from a human donor in good health. The DNA for the CDR3 is TGTGCCAGCAGTGAGTCCTATGGCTACACCTTC. As protein: CASSESYGYTF.